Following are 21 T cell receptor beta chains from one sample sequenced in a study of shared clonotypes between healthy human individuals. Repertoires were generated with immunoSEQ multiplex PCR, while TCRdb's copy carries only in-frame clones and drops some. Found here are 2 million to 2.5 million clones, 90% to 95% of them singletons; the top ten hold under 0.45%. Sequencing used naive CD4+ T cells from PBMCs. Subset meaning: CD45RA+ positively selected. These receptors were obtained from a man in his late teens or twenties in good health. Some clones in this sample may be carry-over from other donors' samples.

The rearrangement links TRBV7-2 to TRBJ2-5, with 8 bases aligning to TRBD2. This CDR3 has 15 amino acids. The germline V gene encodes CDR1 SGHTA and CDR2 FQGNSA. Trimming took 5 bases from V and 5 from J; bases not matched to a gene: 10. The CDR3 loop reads CASSQRAGVRETQYF. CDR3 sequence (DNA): TGTGCCAGCAGCCAAAGAGCGGGAGTGAGGGAGACCCAGTACTTC.

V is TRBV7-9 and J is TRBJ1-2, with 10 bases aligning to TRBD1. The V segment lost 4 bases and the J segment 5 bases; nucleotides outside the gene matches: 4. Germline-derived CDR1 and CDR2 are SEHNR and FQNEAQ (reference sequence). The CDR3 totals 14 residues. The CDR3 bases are TGTGCCAGCAGCTCCGGGACAGGGGTGTATGGCTACACCTTC. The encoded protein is CASSSGTGVYGYTF.

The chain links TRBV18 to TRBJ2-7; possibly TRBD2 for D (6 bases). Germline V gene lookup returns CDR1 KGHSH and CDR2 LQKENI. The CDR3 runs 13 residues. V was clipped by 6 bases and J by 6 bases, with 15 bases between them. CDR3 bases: TGTGCCAGCTCCTTCTCGACTAGGGGCGAGCAGTACTTC. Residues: CASSFSTRGEQYF.

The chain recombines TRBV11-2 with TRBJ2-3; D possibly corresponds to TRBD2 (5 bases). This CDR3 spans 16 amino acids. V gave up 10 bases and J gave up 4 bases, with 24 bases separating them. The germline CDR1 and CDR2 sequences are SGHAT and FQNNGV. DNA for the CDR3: TGTGCCACCCTGGCCCGTAGCGTGAGTTTCCCAGATACGCAGTATTTT. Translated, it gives CATLARSVSFPDTQYF.

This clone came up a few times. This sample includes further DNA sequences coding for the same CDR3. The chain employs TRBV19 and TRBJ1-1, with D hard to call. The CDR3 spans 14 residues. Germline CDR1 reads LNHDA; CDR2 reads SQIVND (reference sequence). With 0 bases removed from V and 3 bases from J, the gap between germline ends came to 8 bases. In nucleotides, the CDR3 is TGTGCCAGTAGTATAGATCAGCGGTACACTGAAGCTTTCTTT. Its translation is CASSIDQRYTEAFF. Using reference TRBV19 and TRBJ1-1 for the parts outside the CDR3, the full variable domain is DGGITQSPKYLFRKEGQNVTLSCEQNLNHDAMYWYRQDPGQGLRLIYYSQIVNDFQKGDIAEGYSVSREKKESFPLTVTSAQKNPTAFYLCASSIDQRYTEAFFGQGTRLTVV.

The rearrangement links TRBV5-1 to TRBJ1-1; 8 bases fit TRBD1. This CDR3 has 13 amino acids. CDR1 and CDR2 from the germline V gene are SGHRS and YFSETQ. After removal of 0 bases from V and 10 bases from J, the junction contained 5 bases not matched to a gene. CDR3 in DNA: TGCGCCAGCAGCTTGGCGGGACAGGTGGCAGCTTTCTTT. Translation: CASSLAGQVAAFF. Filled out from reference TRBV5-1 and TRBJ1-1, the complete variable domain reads KAGVTQTPRYLIKTRGQQVTLSCSPISGHRSVSWYQQTPGQGLQFLFEYFSETQRNKGNFPGRFSGRQFSNSRSEMNVSTLELGDSALYLCASSLAGQVAAFFGQGTRLTVV.

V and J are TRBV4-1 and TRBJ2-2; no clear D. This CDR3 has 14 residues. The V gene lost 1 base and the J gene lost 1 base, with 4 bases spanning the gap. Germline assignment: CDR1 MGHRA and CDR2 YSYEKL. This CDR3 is CASSQGRNTGELFF. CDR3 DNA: TGCGCCAGCAGCCAAGGGAGGAACACCGGGGAGCTGTTTTTT.

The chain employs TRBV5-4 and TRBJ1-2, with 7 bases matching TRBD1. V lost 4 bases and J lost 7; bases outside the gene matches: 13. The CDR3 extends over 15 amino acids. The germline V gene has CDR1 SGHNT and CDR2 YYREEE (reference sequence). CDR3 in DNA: TGTGCCAGCAGCCCGGGGACAGACCGCCAGGGTGGCTACACCTTC. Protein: CASSPGTDRQGGYTF.

CDR3 in DNA: TGTGCCAGCAGCAGGAGGGGGCTTCTAGCGGGAGACCACACCGGGGAGCTGTTTTTT. It translates to CASSRRGLLAGDHTGELFF. The chain joins TRBV21-1 to TRBJ2-2; the table names TRBD2, a call not compared with the DNA. TRBV21-1 corresponds to a pseudogene. The length of the CDR3 is 19 residues.

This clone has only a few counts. The CDR3 DNA follows: TGTGCCAGCAGTGCGGCCGGACAGGGCCAGCCCCAGCATTTT. Residues: CASSAAGQGQPQHF. The V call is TRBV25-1, the J call TRBJ1-5; TRBD1 aligns across 8 bases. J lost 7 bases, V lost 4 bases, and 6 bases had no gene match. The germline CDR1 and CDR2 sequences are MGHDK and SYGVNS. The CDR3 is 14 residues long.

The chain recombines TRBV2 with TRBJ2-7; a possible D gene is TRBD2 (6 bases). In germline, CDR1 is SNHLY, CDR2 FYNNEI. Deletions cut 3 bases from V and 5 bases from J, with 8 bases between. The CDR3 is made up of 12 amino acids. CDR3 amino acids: CASSEGGNEQYF. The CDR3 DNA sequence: TGTGCCAGCAGTGAGGGGGGTAACGAGCAGTACTTC.

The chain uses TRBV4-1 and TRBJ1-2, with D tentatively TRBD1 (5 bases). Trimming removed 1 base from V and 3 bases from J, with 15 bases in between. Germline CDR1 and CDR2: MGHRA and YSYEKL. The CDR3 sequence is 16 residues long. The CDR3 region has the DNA TGCGCCAGCAGCCAAGGGTCCACCGGGACCTACTATGGCTACACCTTC. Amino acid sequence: CASSQGSTGTYYGYTF.

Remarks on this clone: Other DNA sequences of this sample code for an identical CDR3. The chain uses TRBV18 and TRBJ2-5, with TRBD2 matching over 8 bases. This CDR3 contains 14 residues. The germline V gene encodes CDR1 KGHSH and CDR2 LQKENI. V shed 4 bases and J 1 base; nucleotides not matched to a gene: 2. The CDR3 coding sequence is TGTGCCAGCTCACTTACTAGCGGCCAAGAGACCCAGTACTTC. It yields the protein CASSLTSGQETQYF.

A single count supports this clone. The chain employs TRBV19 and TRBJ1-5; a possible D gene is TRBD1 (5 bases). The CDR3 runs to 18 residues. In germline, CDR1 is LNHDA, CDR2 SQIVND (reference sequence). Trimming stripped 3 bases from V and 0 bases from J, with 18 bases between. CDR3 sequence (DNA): TGTGCCAGTAGTATCAGATCTTTCCGGACATATAGCAATCAGCCCCAGCATTTT. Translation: CASSIRSFRTYSNQPQHF.

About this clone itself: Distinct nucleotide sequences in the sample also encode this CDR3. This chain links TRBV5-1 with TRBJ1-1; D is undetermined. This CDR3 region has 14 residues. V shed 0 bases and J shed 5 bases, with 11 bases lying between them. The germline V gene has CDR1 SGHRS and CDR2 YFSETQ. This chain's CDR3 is CASSLDPGGTEAFF. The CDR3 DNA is TGCGCCAGCAGCTTGGACCCGGGTGGAACTGAAGCTTTCTTT.

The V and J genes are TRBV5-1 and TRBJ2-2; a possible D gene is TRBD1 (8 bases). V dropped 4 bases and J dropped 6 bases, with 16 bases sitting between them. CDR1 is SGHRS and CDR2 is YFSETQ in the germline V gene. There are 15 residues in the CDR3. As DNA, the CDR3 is TGCGCCAGCAGCATCCGGACAGGGAGGGCCGGGGAGCTGTTTTTT. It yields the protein CASSIRTGRAGELFF.

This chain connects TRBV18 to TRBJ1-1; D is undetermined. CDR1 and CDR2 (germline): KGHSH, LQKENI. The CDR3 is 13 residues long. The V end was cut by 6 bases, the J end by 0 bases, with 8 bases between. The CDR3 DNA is TGTGCCAGCTCCAAGACGGTGAACACTGAAGCTTTCTTT. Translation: CASSKTVNTEAFF.

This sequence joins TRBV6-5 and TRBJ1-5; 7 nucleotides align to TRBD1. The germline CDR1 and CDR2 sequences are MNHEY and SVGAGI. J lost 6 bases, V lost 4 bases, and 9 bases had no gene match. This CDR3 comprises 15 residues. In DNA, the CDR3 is TGTGCCAGCAGTTCCGAGACAGGGTTGGGTCAGCCCCAGCATTTT. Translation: CASSSETGLGQPQHF.

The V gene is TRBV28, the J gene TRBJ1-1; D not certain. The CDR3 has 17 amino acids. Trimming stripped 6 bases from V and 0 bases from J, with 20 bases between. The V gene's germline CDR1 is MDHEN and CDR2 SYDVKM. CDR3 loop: CASSPGFHPSLNTEAFF. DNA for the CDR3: TGTGCCAGCAGCCCCGGGTTTCATCCATCTCTGAACACTGAAGCTTTCTTT.

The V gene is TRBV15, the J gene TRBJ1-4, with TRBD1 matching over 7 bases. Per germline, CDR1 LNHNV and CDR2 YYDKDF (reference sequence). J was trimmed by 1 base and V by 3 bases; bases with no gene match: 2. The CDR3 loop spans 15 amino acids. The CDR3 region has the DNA TGTGCCACCAGCAGCGACAGGGTAACTAATGAAAAACTGTTTTTT. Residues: CATSSDRVTNEKLFF. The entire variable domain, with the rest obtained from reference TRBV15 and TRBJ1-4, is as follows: DAMVIQNPRYQVTQFGKPVTLSCSQTLNHNVMYWYQQKSSQAPKLLFHYYDKDFNNEADTPDNFQSRRPNTSFCFLDIRSPGLGDTAMYLCATSSDRVTNEKLFFGSGTQLSVL.

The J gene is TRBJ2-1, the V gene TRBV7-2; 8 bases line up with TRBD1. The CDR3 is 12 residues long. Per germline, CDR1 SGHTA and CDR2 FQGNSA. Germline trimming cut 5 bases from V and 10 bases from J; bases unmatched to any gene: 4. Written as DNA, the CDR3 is TGTGCCAGCAGCGCTAGACAGGGGGAGCAGTTCTTC. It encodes CASSARQGEQFF.